This is a list of T cell receptor beta chains from one sample in a study of T cells after yellow fever vaccination. TCRdb ran MiXCR on the 5' RACE reads and lists one entry per CDR3 protein. This sample has over 250,000 distinct CDR3 sequences, with about 5% found just once. This material consisted of CD4+ T cells sorted from PBMCs, taken on the day of the yellow fever booster vaccination. Receptors originate from a man aged 18 to 30 who received the YFV17D yellow fever vaccine. Both conserved end residues are part of each CDR3. The D gene is left open where the match is weak. Clone size is stated in some rows and not others, as once, few, many or a class when expanded.

TRBV20-1	TRBJ2-1	many	NA	TGCAGTGCTAGGTCTTCCGGGGGGCTTGAGCAGTTCTTC	CSARSSGGLEQFF
TRBV4-2	TRBJ2-2	few	NA	TGTGCCAGCAGCCGAAGTGGGGACACCGGGGAGCTGTTTTTT	CASSRSGDTGELFF
TRBV4-3	TRBJ2-3	many	NA	TGCGCCAGCAGCCAAGATGTCCTAGCAGATACGCAGTATTTT	CASSQDVLADTQYF
TRBV5-4	TRBJ2-5	many	TRBD2	TGTGCCAGCCAAAACGGACTAGCGGGGGCCAGAGGAGAGACCCAGTACTTC	CASQNGLAGARGETQYF
TRBV7-9	TRBJ2-4	many	NA	TGTGCCAGCAGCTTCTTTGAGAACATTCAGTACTTC	CASSFFENIQYF
TRBV7-2	TRBJ2-3	few	NA	TGTGCCAGCAGCTCTCCTTTTCCCGATACGCAGTATTTT	CASSSPFPDTQYF
TRBV12-3/TRBV12-4	TRBJ2-5	NA	NA	TGTGCCAGCAGTTTAAGTGGTAGTGAAGAGACCCAGTACTTC	CASSLSGSEETQYF
TRBV5-1	TRBJ2-2	many	TRBD2	TGCGCCAGCAGCTTAAACGAAGGCGGGGGGTCCGGGGAGCTGTTTTTT	CASSLNEGGGSGELFF
TRBV5-1	TRBJ1-2	many	TRBD1	TGTGCCAGCAGCTTAGACAGGGGATATGGCTACACCTTC	CASSLDRGYGYTF
TRBV20-1	TRBJ1-5	many	TRBD1	TGCAGTGCTAGAGTAGGGGGCGCGTCGGGTCAGCCCCAGCATTTT	CSARVGGASGQPQHF
TRBV12-3/TRBV12-4	TRBJ2-5	many	NA	TGTGCCAGCAGTTCGCTGGGGGCATTGGAGACCCAGTACTTC	CASSSLGALETQYF
TRBV19	TRBJ2-2	many	NA	TGTGCCAGTAGTTCCTCCTGGGGCGCGAACACCGGGGAGCTGTTTTTT	CASSSSWGANTGELFF
TRBV2	TRBJ1-5	NA	NA	TGTGCCAGCAGTGAAGGGGAAGAGCCCCAGCATTTT	CASSEGEEPQHF
TRBV7-2	TRBJ2-2	NA	NA	TGTGCCAGCAGCTCGGGACTTTTCACCGGGGAGCTGTTTTTT	CASSSGLFTGELFF
TRBV29-1	TRBJ1-2	few	NA	TGCAGCTCTCTTACCGAGGGCGGCTACACCTTC	CSSLTEGGYTF
TRBV7-2	TRBJ2-3	few	NA	TGTGCCAGCAGCTTACAGTTCACAGATACGCAGTATTTT	CASSLQFTDTQYF
TRBV11-2	TRBJ2-2	NA	TRBD1	TGTGCCAGCAGTTTGGACAGGGGGAGCACCGGGGAGCTGTTTTTT	CASSLDRGSTGELFF
TRBV5-1	TRBJ2-6	many	TRBD1	TGCGCCAGCAGCCCTGACAGGGCTGGGGCCAACGTCCTGACTTTC	CASSPDRAGANVLTF
TRBV6-2/TRBV6-3	TRBJ1-1	NA	NA	TGTGCCAGCAGTTTCAAGGCTCGGAACACTGAAGCTTTCTTT	CASSFKARNTEAFF
TRBV7-2	TRBJ1-6	few	NA	TGTGCCAGCAGCTCACGGGACGTCTATAATTCACCCCTCCACTTT	CASSSRDVYNSPLHF
TRBV5-5	TRBJ1-2	NA	NA	TGTGCCAGCAGCGAGGATCTCGGGCGCGATGGCTACACCTTC	CASSEDLGRDGYTF
TRBV10-3	TRBJ1-1	NA	TRBD1	TGTGCCATCAGTGGACAGGGGGCCCGCACTGAAGCTTTCTTT	CAISGQGARTEAFF
TRBV20-1	TRBJ1-1	NA	NA	TGCAGTGTCACCCCCGGGGGGTGGACTGAAGCTTTCTTT	CSVTPGGWTEAFF
TRBV7-2	TRBJ2-6	many	TRBD1	TGTGCCAGCAGCTTAGACCCGACAGGGGGGCTCTCTGGGGCCAACGTCCTGACTTTC	CASSLDPTGGLSGANVLTF
TRBV20-1	TRBJ1-2	NA	NA	TGCAGTGCTAGTTGGGGTAGGGTTGGTGGCTACACCTTC	CSASWGRVGGYTF
TRBV12-3/TRBV12-4	TRBJ2-3	many	NA	TGTGCCAGCAGTTTTGTGGGGGTCAATACGCAGTATTTT	CASSFVGVNTQYF
TRBV9	TRBJ2-7	many	TRBD1	TGTGCCAGCAGCGTAGCCCCGGACAGGGTCGACGAGCAGTACTTC	CASSVAPDRVDEQYF
TRBV4-1	TRBJ1-1	few	TRBD1	TGCGCCAGCAGCCCGGGACAGGGAAGTGAAGCTTTCTTT	CASSPGQGSEAFF
TRBV6-6	TRBJ1-4	NA	NA	TGTGCCAGCAGCGGGGCGGGGCACCGGGAGGAGGAAAAACTGTTTTTT	CASSGAGHREEEKLFF
TRBV6-2/TRBV6-3	TRBJ1-1	many	NA	TGTGCCAGCAGAACCAGGGACAAAGCTTTCTTT	CASRTRDKAFF
TRBV5-1	TRBJ2-2	few	NA	TGCGCCAGCAGCTCCGGACTATCCCCGAACACCGGGGAGCTGTTTTTT	CASSSGLSPNTGELFF
TRBV6-5	TRBJ1-6	few	NA	TGTGCCAGCAGTTACTCGGGCAGGAATAATTCACCCCTCCACTTT	CASSYSGRNNSPLHF
TRBV29-1	TRBJ1-4	NA	NA	TGCAGCGGAAAGAGTGGACGGAACCTTACCTTT	CSGKSGRNLTF
TRBV5-4	TRBJ2-1	few	TRBD1	TGTGCCAGCAGGCCCCGGGACAGCAACAATGAGCAGTTCTTC	CASRPRDSNNEQFF
TRBV20-1	TRBJ2-1	NA	NA	TGCAGTGCCCTACGAGGTGATGAGCAGTTCTTC	CSALRGDEQFF
TRBV20-1	TRBJ2-4	few	NA	TGCAGTGCTTGGGCAGCCCTAGCCAAAAACATTCAGTACTTC	CSAWAALAKNIQYF
TRBV5-6	TRBJ2-1	many	NA	TGTGCCAGCAGCCCCGAGGGACGGCACAATGAGCAGTTCTTC	CASSPEGRHNEQFF
TRBV20-1	TRBJ2-3	NA	NA	TGCAGTGCTAGAGTAGACGGGTCAGATACGCAGTATTTT	CSARVDGSDTQYF
TRBV5-1	TRBJ2-3	NA	TRBD1	TGCGCCAGCAGCCGCCTGGACAGGTCCGGCACAGATACGCAGTATTTT	CASSRLDRSGTDTQYF
TRBV7-2	TRBJ2-5	few	TRBD2	TGTGCCAGCAGCTTAGGACTAGCGGGGGGGCCAGGGGAGACCCAGTACTTC	CASSLGLAGGPGETQYF
TRBV2	TRBJ2-5	few	NA	TGTGCCAGCCTGGAGCACCGATTTTGGGAGACCCAGTACTTC	CASLEHRFWETQYF
TRBV20-1	TRBJ2-5	NA	TRBD2	TGCAGTGCTAGAAACCCTAGCGGGGGGGCGAGAGAGACCCAGTACTTC	CSARNPSGGARETQYF
TRBV19	TRBJ2-2	few	TRBD1	TGTGCCAGTAAGAGGACAGGGGGGGATCAGAACACCGGGGAGCTGTTTTTT	CASKRTGGDQNTGELFF
TRBV5-5	TRBJ1-5	few	NA	TGTGCCAGCAGCTTGGTAGGCGGGCGCGGGGATCAGCCCCAGCATTTT	CASSLVGGRGDQPQHF
TRBV18	TRBJ2-3	many	TRBD1	TGTGCCAGCTCGACGGACAGGGAAGATACGCAGTATTTT	CASSTDREDTQYF
TRBV5-1	TRBJ1-1	many	TRBD1	TGCGCCAGTTCCAGGACAGGGGTTACTGAAGCTTTCTTT	CASSRTGVTEAFF
TRBV12-3/TRBV12-4	TRBJ2-1	few	NA	TGTGCCAGCACGGGTTTCTCCTACAATGAGCAGTTCTTC	CASTGFSYNEQFF
TRBV5-1	TRBJ2-3	many	NA	TGCGCCAGCACAGGGGCCTCCACAGATACGCAGTATTTT	CASTGASTDTQYF
TRBV18	TRBJ1-1	few	NA	TGTGCCAGCTCACCATTTGACCCCCAGTCAGGCACTGAAGCTTTCTTT	CASSPFDPQSGTEAFF
TRBV7-2	TRBJ2-1	few	NA	TGTGCCAGCAGCCCGGGACCGTTTAGCGGTGAGCAGTTCTTC	CASSPGPFSGEQFF
TRBV7-2	TRBJ2-5	NA	NA	TGTGCCAGCAGCTCTAGCCGCGGACGGGAGACCCAGTACTTC	CASSSSRGRETQYF
TRBV5-1	TRBJ2-3	few	TRBD2	TGCGCCAGCACTAGCGGAAACTGGGTAGATACGCAGTATTTT	CASTSGNWVDTQYF
TRBV7-2	TRBJ2-1	few	NA	TGTGCCGGCCGGAGGGGGGGCTCCAATGAGCAGTTCTTC	CAGRRGGSNEQFF
TRBV10-3	TRBJ1-1	NA	NA	TGTGCCATCAGCCTTCGACAGGAGAACACTGAAGCTTTCTTT	CAISLRQENTEAFF
TRBV25-1	TRBJ2-3	NA	NA	TGTGCCAGCAGTGCCAGGGCTGGGTCAGATACGCAGTATTTT	CASSARAGSDTQYF